The subject of this entry is one TCR beta chain. The antigen is not known. cDNA came from about 0.5 to 1 ug RNA primed by random hexamers. The TCR beta CDR3 was amplified by immunoSEQ multiplex PCR across 54 Vbeta, 13 Jbeta. TCRdb fed the immunoSEQ multiplex PCR reads into MiXCR, producing one record per CDR3 protein. Of some 450,000 distinct CDR3 sequences detected, around 85% appear once; the ten largest clones hold approximately 0.12%. These data come from a study of CD8 T cells in Susac syndrome. Germline V lookup: CDR1 MDHEN, CDR2 SYDVKM. J gave up 4 bases and V 2 bases, and 9 bases lay outside the gene matches. CDR3 length: 16 amino acids. Blood CD8+ and CD4+ T cells underwent high-throughput TCR beta sequencing. The multiple sclerosis controls were treatment-naive patients, and their relapsing-remitting disease was stable or active. Whole-study findings and limits: A relatively small number of individuals underwent TCR sequencing and HLA analysis.

The V call is TRBV28, the J call TRBJ1-2, with 8 bases aligning to TRBD1. Source material: CD8+ T cells from PBMCs. This TCR was sampled from a human donor with multiple sclerosis. The DNA of the CDR3 is TGTGCCAGCAGTTTAAGCAGGGGGCGCCAGGGCTATGGCTACACCTTC. This encodes CASSLSRGRQGYGYTF.